One and the same sample provided the 21 T cell receptor beta chains below, sequenced in a study of T-cell memory formation after mild COVID-19. Each CDR3 protein gets one entry after TCRdb re-called the 5' RACE reads with MiXCR. The sample shows fewer than 600,000 distinct CDR3 sequences, about 20% of them seen only once. Material for sequencing was PBMCs or a T cell subset sorted from them (not recorded which). Receptors were obtained from an adult woman who had mild COVID-19 (a few samples of this study predate the infection). Cell type and time point are not known.

In its sample, this clonotype was seen a few times. The chain carries TRBV29-1 and TRBJ2-6; D uncertain. Per the germline V gene, CDR1 is SQVTM and CDR2 is ANQGSEA. The CDR3 totals 14 residues. V gave up 4 bases and J gave up 2 bases, with 9 bases separating them. The CDR3: CSVVVAAGANVLTF. The CDR3, as DNA: TGCAGCGTTGTGGTGGCAGCTGGGGCCAACGTCCTGACTTTC.

This clonotype has a count of ten or more. The chain carries TRBV4-1 and TRBJ1-4; D perhaps matches TRBD1 (5 bases). CDR1 is MGHRA, CDR2 YSYEKL, per germline. The V end was cut by 4 bases, the J end by 0 bases, with 6 bases between. The length of the CDR3 is 14 residues. The CDR3 nucleotides read TGCGCCAGCAGCCCGACAGCAACTAATGAAAAACTGTTTTTT. It specifies CASSPTATNEKLFF.

This clonotype was detected only a few times. The chain carries TRBV4-1 and TRBJ2-2, with D perhaps TRBD2 (5 bases). CDR1 is MGHRA and CDR2 is YSYEKL in the germline V gene. With 2 bases removed from V and 1 base from J, the gap between germline ends came to 14 bases. The CDR3 has 17 amino acids. The CDR3 is CASSQNPFGMNTGELFF. The CDR3 coding sequence is TGCGCCAGCAGCCAAAACCCTTTCGGGATGAACACCGGGGAGCTGTTTTTT.

The table lists this clonotype with a few counts. The chain couples TRBV12-3 or TRBV12-4 to TRBJ2-1, with unresolved D. CDR3 size: 15 residues. V was shortened by 4 bases and J by 0 bases, with 10 bases between the two germline ends. CDR3 nucleotides: TGTGCCAGCAGTTATGACCGCAGCTCCTACAATGAGCAGTTCTTC. Translating it yields CASSYDRSSYNEQFF.

Comments on this clonotype: One end of the junction varies from germline; a read error may be responsible. The chain links TRBV19 to TRBJ1-1; D is undetermined. The length of the CDR3 is 14 residues. The germline V gene has CDR1 LNHDA and CDR2 SQIVND (reference sequence). Here the CDR3 reads CASSIRGLNTEALF. The CDR3 DNA reads as TGTGCCAGTAGTATCCGCGGCTTGAATACTGAAGCTTTATTT.

To note about this clonotype: The junction departs from germline at one end; a sequencing error may be responsible. This sequence joins TRBV5-6 and TRBJ2-6, with 14 bases lining up with TRBD2. Germline loops: CDR1 SGHDT, CDR2 YYEEEE. CDR3 length: 19 amino acids. CDR3 in amino acids: CASSRMGLAGVSGDNVLTF. Here the CDR3 DNA reads TGTGCCAGCAGCAGAATGGGACTAGCGGGAGTCTCTGGGGACAACGTCCTGACTTTC.

The chain has TRBV20-1 and TRBJ2-3; D is uncertain. The germline V and J ends were trimmed by 7 bases and 6 bases, with 11 bases remaining between them. The CDR3 has 11 amino acids. CDR1 DFQATT and CDR2 SNEGSKA come from the germline V gene (reference sequence). The CDR3 DNA reads as TGCAGTGAGATTCTGGGGGATACGCAGTATTTT. Its protein is CSEILGDTQYF.

The sample holds a few counts of this clonotype. DNA for the CDR3: TGTGCCATCGGACCCGGACTAGCGGGAATACATGAGCAGTTCTTC. It encodes CAIGPGLAGIHEQFF. This chain joins TRBV10-3 and TRBJ2-1; 12 bases map to TRBD2. Germline loops: CDR1 ENHRY, CDR2 SYGVKD. V shed 8 bases and J 8 bases; nucleotides not matched to a gene: 10. The CDR3 extends over 15 amino acids.

In its sample, this clonotype was seen a few times. This chain uses TRBV12-5 with TRBJ1-2, with 7 nucleotides matching TRBD1. The trim removed 0 bases at V and 4 bases at J, leaving 11 bases unmatched. The CDR3 spans 17 residues. In germline, CDR1 is LGHNT, CDR2 FRNRAP. The CDR3 protein is CASGLVRADRSSYGYTF. In nucleotides, the CDR3 is TGTGCTAGTGGTTTGGTACGGGCGGACAGGTCCTCCTATGGCTACACCTTC.

The chain links TRBV18 to TRBJ2-7, with D uncertain. CDR3 size: 13 residues. Germline CDR1 and CDR2: KGHSH and LQKENI. The V end lost 0 bases, the J end lost 6 bases, and 9 bases lay between the germline ends. As DNA, the CDR3 is TGTGCCAGCTCACCACCGACTGGGGTCGAGCAGTACTTC. This encodes CASSPPTGVEQYF.

The chain joins TRBV2 to TRBJ2-5, with D possibly being TRBD2 (5 bases). Trimming shortened V by 7 bases and J by 6 bases, and 15 bases separated the two germline ends. Germline CDR1 reads SNHLY; CDR2 reads FYNNEI. The CDR3 is 13 residues long. The CDR3 nucleotides are TGTGCCAGCAAGAGAGACGGGGATAAGACCCAGTACTTC. Translated: CASKRDGDKTQYF. Full variable domain (missing parts from reference TRBV2 and TRBJ2-5): EPEVTQTPSHQVTQMGQEVILRCVPISNHLYFYWYRQILGQKVEFLVSFYNNEISEKSEIFDDQFSVERPDGSNFTLKIRSTKLEDSAMYFCASKRDGDKTQYFGPGTRLLVL.

This clonotype was counted only a few times. The chain carries TRBV7-9 and TRBJ2-2; 8 bases match TRBD2. The CDR3 contains 16 residues. V lost 2 bases to trimming and J lost 6 bases; unmatched junction nucleotides: 8. Germline V gives CDR1 SEHNR, CDR2 FQNEAQ (reference sequence). CDR3 nucleotide sequence: TGTGCCAGCAGCTTACCCGGGACTAGTAAAGCCGGGGAGCTGTTTTTT. Its translation: CASSLPGTSKAGELFF.

The chain links TRBV30 to TRBJ2-3; tentative D call: TRBD1 (6 bases). CDR3 length: 13 residues. V was clipped by 8 bases and J by 0 bases, with 12 bases between them. Germline V gene lookup returns CDR1 GTSNPN and CDR2 SVGIG (reference sequence). The CDR3 bases are TGTGCCGGGGAGACAGGTAGCACAGATACGCAGTATTTT. It specifies CAGETGSTDTQYF. Variable domain in full (rest from reference TRBV30 and TRBJ2-3): SQTIHQWPATLVQPVGSPLSLECTVEGTSNPNLYWYRQAAGRGLQLLFYSVGIGQISSEVPQNLSASRPQDRQFILSSKKLLLSDSGFYLCAGETGSTDTQYFGPGTRLTVL.

This clonotype appeared a few times. J is TRBJ1-1 and V is TRBV4-1, with D possibly matching TRBD1 (5 bases). The V gene's germline CDR1 is MGHRA and CDR2 YSYEKL. V was pared by 0 bases and J by 7 bases, with 9 bases between. This CDR3 is built from 13 residues. CDR3 region: CASSQDPGFEAFF. CDR3 bases: TGCGCCAGCAGCCAAGATCCAGGGTTTGAAGCTTTCTTT.

This clonotype was seen more than once but under ten times. This chain joins TRBV4-2 and TRBJ2-1, with 7 bases aligning to TRBD1. V shed 0 bases and J 5 bases; nucleotides not matched to a gene: 4. The CDR3 has 15 amino acids. CDR1 and CDR2 from the germline V gene are LGHNA and YNFKEQ. CDR3 DNA sequence: TGTGCCAGCAGCCAAGATTACAGGGGCCACAATGAGCAGTTCTTC. Translated, it gives CASSQDYRGHNEQFF.

This clonotype was counted at least ten times. The chain has TRBV5-1 and TRBJ2-1, with D possibly matching TRBD1 (5 bases). This CDR3 spans 14 amino acids. V was cut by 6 bases and J by 4 bases, with 14 bases left in between. Per the germline V gene, CDR1 is SGHRS and CDR2 is YFSETQ. The CDR3 reads CASMAWGAYNEQFF. As DNA, the CDR3 is TGCGCCAGCATGGCTTGGGGCGCTTACAATGAGCAGTTCTTC.

This clonotype occurred a few times. The rearrangement links TRBV5-1 to TRBJ2-5, with D uncertain. V gave up 4 bases and J gave up 5 bases, with 9 bases separating them. Germline assignment: CDR1 SGHRS and CDR2 YFSETQ. The CDR3 is made up of 12 amino acids. CDR3 sequence (DNA): TGCGCCAGCAGCCTCAAACAGGAGACCCAGTACTTC. It is translated as CASSLKQETQYF.

This clonotype was counted only a few times. The genes are TRBV11-3 and TRBJ2-3; D is undetermined. Per the germline V gene, CDR1 is SGHNT and CDR2 is YENEEA. Trimming took off 5 bases at V and 4 bases at J, with 19 bases between the two ends. This CDR3 is 16 amino acids long. DNA of the CDR3: TGTGCCAGCAGCCCTCCAACTCCACTCGAAGCAGATACGCAGTATTTT. It encodes CASSPPTPLEADTQYF.

The genes are TRBV18 and TRBJ1-1, with no clear D. The V end lost 1 base, the J end lost 4 bases, and 7 bases lay between the germline ends. CDR3 length: 13 amino acids. Germline V gene lookup returns CDR1 KGHSH and CDR2 LQKENI. CDR3 coding DNA: TGTGCCAGCTCACCACAGGAAGCCACTGAAGCTTTCTTT. Protein: CASSPQEATEAFF.

V gene TRBV2 combines with J gene TRBJ2-7, with TRBD1 matching over 7 bases. Germline CDR1 SNHLY, CDR2 FYNNEI. The CDR3 totals 12 residues. V lost 10 bases and J lost 4; bases outside the gene matches: 7. CDR3 sequence (DNA): TGTGCCATCACGAAGGGGGCTTACGAGCAGTACTTC. It translates to CAITKGAYEQYF. The full variable domain, completed using reference TRBV2 and TRBJ2-7, is EPEVTQTPSHQVTQMGQEVILRCVPISNHLYFYWYRQILGQKVEFLVSFYNNEISEKSEIFDDQFSVERPDGSNFTLKIRSTKLEDSAMYFCAITKGAYEQYFGPGTRLTVT.

The CDR3 sequence is CASSLKGLGANVLTF. The CDR3 nucleotides read TGTGCCAGTAGTTTGAAGGGTCTGGGGGCCAACGTCCTGACTTTC. The chain carries TRBV19 and TRBJ2-6; unclear D gene. Trimming removed 5 bases from V and 4 bases from J, with 12 bases in between. Germline lookup yields CDR1 LNHDA and CDR2 SQIVND (reference sequence). The CDR3 covers 15 residues.